This entry concerns a single T cell receptor (beta chain). The table came from immunoSEQ multiplex PCR; TCRdb's copy has only in-frame clones and leaves some out. This repertoire shows 90,000 or so clones, around 87% found once; its top ten account for 1.1%. This specimen comes from a study of blood T cell repertoires in COVID-19. Overall study: Nucleic acid was either cDNA or gDNA, and it came from T cells, B-cell-depleted T cells, or PBMCs.

The CDR3 spans 17 residues. After removal of 0 bases from V and 4 bases from J, the junction contained 6 bases not matched to a gene. CDR1 is SGHKS and CDR2 is YYEKEE in the germline V gene (reference sequence). The chain uses TRBV5-5 and TRBJ2-1, with 11 bases identical to TRBD2. Specimen: peripheral blood. This TCR was recovered from a human donor in a cohort sampled during active COVID-19. This chain's CDR3 is CASSLVPLAGGYNEQFF. DNA of the CDR3: TGTGCCAGCAGCTTGGTCCCGCTAGCGGGAGGATACAATGAGCAGTTCTTC. The whole variable domain, filled in from reference TRBV5-5 and TRBJ2-1, reads DAGVTQSPTHLIKTRGQQVTLRCSPISGHKSVSWYQQVLGQGPQFIFQYYEKEERGRGNFPDRFSARQFPNYSSELNVNALLLGDSALYLCASSLVPLAGGYNEQFFGPGTRLTVL.